This is a list of T cell receptor beta chains from one sample in a study of T cell responses to AZD1222 COVID-19 vaccine. The protocol was immunoSEQ multiplex PCR, while the TCRdb copy is restricted to in-frame clones and leaves out a portion. Found here are 250,000 to 300,000 clones, about 94% of them singletons; the top ten hold less than 0.65%. The sequencing used peripheral blood, collected 28 days after the second AZD1222 dose. These receptors were obtained from an adult who received the AZD1222 COVID-19 vaccine. The CDR3 runs from the conserved cysteine through the conserved F or W. Fields, in order: V gene, clone size, J gene, D gene, CDR3 length, CDR3 DNA, CDR3 protein. D genes are given only for firm matches. Clone size is given for some rows only: seen once, a few or many times, or a class if the clone is expanded.

v_call: TRBV9; clone_size: .; j_call: TRBJ2-7; d_call: TRBD2; cdr3_length: 17; cdr3_nt: TGTGCCAGCAGCGTAGCCCCCACTAGCGGGGGCTCCTACGAGCAGTACTTC; cdr3_aa: CASSVAPTSGGSYEQYF
v_call: TRBV3-1/TRBV3-2; clone_size: .; j_call: TRBJ2-2; d_call: .; cdr3_length: 13; cdr3_nt: TGTGCCAGCAGCCAATTCTCTTCCGGGGAGCTGTTTTTT; cdr3_aa: CASSQFSSGELFF
v_call: TRBV19; clone_size: few; j_call: TRBJ2-1; d_call: TRBD2; cdr3_length: 15; cdr3_nt: TGTGCCAGTAGTATAACCGGGACTAGCGGCAATGAGCAGTTCTTC; cdr3_aa: CASSITGTSGNEQFF
v_call: TRBV6-6; clone_size: .; j_call: TRBJ2-7; d_call: TRBD2; cdr3_length: 15; cdr3_nt: TGTGCCAGTAATGGGGGGGGTCGACATGGCTACGAGCAGTACTTC; cdr3_aa: CASNGGGRHGYEQYF
v_call: TRBV14; clone_size: .; j_call: TRBJ2-3; d_call: .; cdr3_length: 16; cdr3_nt: TGTGCCAGCAGCGCGGGACCGGGACCTAGCACAGATACGCAGTATTTT; cdr3_aa: CASSAGPGPSTDTQYF
v_call: TRBV9; clone_size: once; j_call: TRBJ2-3; d_call: TRBD2; cdr3_length: 16; cdr3_nt: TGTGCCAGCAGCGTAGAAAGCGGGGGGGCCTGGAATACGCAGTATTTT; cdr3_aa: CASSVESGGAWNTQYF
v_call: TRBV11-2; clone_size: .; j_call: TRBJ2-7; d_call: .; cdr3_length: 14; cdr3_nt: TGTGCCAGCAGCTTAGAGTTTAGAGGGTACGAGCAGTACTTC; cdr3_aa: CASSLEFRGYEQYF
v_call: TRBV7-9; clone_size: .; j_call: TRBJ2-7; d_call: TRBD2; cdr3_length: 16; cdr3_nt: TGTGCCAGCAGCTTAGGGGGACTAGCGGGGGGACCCCTGCAGTACTTC; cdr3_aa: CASSLGGLAGGPLQYF
v_call: TRBV4-2; clone_size: .; j_call: TRBJ1-2; d_call: .; cdr3_length: 16; cdr3_nt: TGTGCCAGCAGCCAAGAGTTCACAGGGCTAGGTTATGGCTACACCTTC; cdr3_aa: CASSQEFTGLGYGYTF
v_call: TRBV3-1/TRBV3-2; clone_size: .; j_call: TRBJ2-2; d_call: .; cdr3_length: 16; cdr3_nt: TGTGCCAGCAGCCAGAGGCAACATCTAAACACCGGGGAGCTGTTTTTT; cdr3_aa: CASSQRQHLNTGELFF
v_call: TRBV4-3; clone_size: .; j_call: TRBJ1-3; d_call: TRBD1; cdr3_length: 19; cdr3_nt: TGCGCCAGCAGCCAAGATCTGGTGGCAGGGGGCTGGTCTGGAAACACCATATATTTT; cdr3_aa: CASSQDLVAGGWSGNTIYF
v_call: TRBV1; clone_size: .; j_call: TRBJ2-3; d_call: .; cdr3_length: 13; cdr3_nt: TGCACCAGCACCACAGTGGCCGCAGATACGCAGTATTTT; cdr3_aa: CTSTTVAADTQYF
v_call: TRBV29-1; clone_size: .; j_call: TRBJ2-7; d_call: .; cdr3_length: 14; cdr3_nt: TGCAGCGTTAGGGGTGGGCTGGACCCTACGAAGCAGTACTTT; cdr3_aa: CSVRGGLDPTKQYF
v_call: TRBV7-2; clone_size: .; j_call: TRBJ1-2; d_call: .; cdr3_length: 15; cdr3_nt: TGTGCCAGCGCCCCGTCCCGATTGCGGGAGAATGGCTACACCTTC; cdr3_aa: CASAPSRLRENGYTF
v_call: TRBV7-2; clone_size: .; j_call: TRBJ2-3; d_call: .; cdr3_length: 13; cdr3_nt: TGTGCCAGCAGCTTAGCGGGATCAGATACGCAGTATTTT; cdr3_aa: CASSLAGSDTQYF
v_call: TRBV19; clone_size: once; j_call: TRBJ2-2; d_call: .; cdr3_length: 19; cdr3_nt: TGTGCCAGTAGTACCGTCCTAGGGCCTTTGTGGGCGAACACCGGGGAGCTGTTTTTT; cdr3_aa: CASSTVLGPLWANTGELFF
v_call: TRBV9; clone_size: .; j_call: TRBJ2-6; d_call: .; cdr3_length: 18; cdr3_nt: TGTGCCAGCAGCGAAGGTAGAGATGGGGACTCTGGGGCCAACGTCCTGACTTTC; cdr3_aa: CASSEGRDGDSGANVLTF
v_call: TRBV24-1; clone_size: .; j_call: TRBJ2-7; d_call: .; cdr3_length: 14; cdr3_nt: TGTGCCACCAGTGGGCACAGTGGGGCCGGCGAGCAGTACTTC; cdr3_aa: CATSGHSGAGEQYF
v_call: TRBV28; clone_size: .; j_call: TRBJ1-4; d_call: TRBD1; cdr3_length: 15; cdr3_nt: TGTGCCAGCGGCTCCCGGACAGGGATAGATGAAAAACTGTTTTTT; cdr3_aa: CASGSRTGIDEKLFF
v_call: TRBV12-2; clone_size: .; j_call: TRBJ1-5; d_call: .; cdr3_length: 12; cdr3_nt: TGTGCAAGTCGCTTTGATAATCAGCCCCAGCATTTT; cdr3_aa: CASRFDNQPQHF
v_call: TRBV5-5; clone_size: .; j_call: TRBJ2-7; d_call: .; cdr3_length: 14; cdr3_nt: TGTGCCAGCAGAACCTTTGGACAGTTCTACGAGCAGTACTTC; cdr3_aa: CASRTFGQFYEQYF
v_call: TRBV5-8; clone_size: .; j_call: TRBJ1-1; d_call: .; cdr3_length: 13; cdr3_nt: TGTGCCAGCAGCTTAGGGCAGGGTTTAGGGGCTTTCTTT; cdr3_aa: CASSLGQGLGAFF
v_call: TRBV5-8; clone_size: .; j_call: TRBJ2-7; d_call: .; cdr3_length: 15; cdr3_nt: TGTGCCAGCAGCCCCACAAAGGGGAATCGCTACGAGCAGTACTTC; cdr3_aa: CASSPTKGNRYEQYF
v_call: TRBV6-6; clone_size: .; j_call: TRBJ1-5; d_call: .; cdr3_length: 15; cdr3_nt: TGTGCCAGCAGTAGCGGGACCGCCTATAATCAGCCCCAGCATTTT; cdr3_aa: CASSSGTAYNQPQHF
v_call: TRBV2; clone_size: .; j_call: TRBJ1-6; d_call: .; cdr3_length: 11; cdr3_nt: TGTGCCAGCCGCCCCCGCGGGTCCCTCCACTTT; cdr3_aa: CASRPRGSLHF
v_call: TRBV19; clone_size: .; j_call: TRBJ1-5; d_call: .; cdr3_length: 14; cdr3_nt: TGTGCCAGTAGTATATCGGGGGGAAATCAGCCCCAGCATTTT; cdr3_aa: CASSISGGNQPQHF
v_call: TRBV29-1; clone_size: .; j_call: TRBJ1-1; d_call: .; cdr3_length: 10; cdr3_nt: TGCAGCGTTGGCTCGGGGAAAATTTTCTTT; cdr3_aa: CSVGSGKIFF
v_call: TRBV5-4; clone_size: .; j_call: TRBJ1-3; d_call: .; cdr3_length: 16; cdr3_nt: TGTGCCAGCAGCTTGGGAACGGCGCTCTCTGGAAACACCATATATTTT; cdr3_aa: CASSLGTALSGNTIYF
v_call: TRBV12-3/TRBV12-4; clone_size: .; j_call: TRBJ1-2; d_call: TRBD1; cdr3_length: 11; cdr3_nt: TGTGCCAGCAGTCACCCGGGACAGGGGTCCTTC; cdr3_aa: CASSHPGQGSF